This T cell receptor (beta chain) was sequenced for a study of blood T cells in healthy people across ages. This clonotype was counted between two and nine times. The CDR3 covers 16 residues. Germline CDR1 reads LGHDT; CDR2 reads YNNKEL (reference sequence). For the second PCR, which ran for about 6 to 11 cycles, a sample-barcoded 5' primer and a J-beta primer mix were used. From the 5' RACE reads, TCRdb called clonotypes with MiXCR, one entry per CDR3 protein. The sample shows 550,000 to 700,000 distinct CDR3 sequences, roughly 29% of them seen only once. The genes are TRBV3-1 and TRBJ2-1, with 7 bases that match TRBD2. The assigned J gene may be wrong: the sequence end matches TRBJ2-5 better. Sequenced sample: blood. This TCR derives from a woman in her 70s in good health. CDR3 DNA: TGTGCCAGCAGCCCTCTCCTTGGCGGGGGTAGGGAGACCCAGTACTTC. This codes for CASSPLLGGGRETQYF.